The 6 T cell receptor beta chains listed next were all sequenced from one sample in a study of vaccination and CD4 T cells after COVID-19. Treatment given: roughly 11-day PBMC culture with coronavirus spike peptide pools or control peptides (ViraFEST assay). No cognate antigen is known for these TCRs. The Oncomine TCR Beta short-read assay generated sequence data from the DNA of cultured CD4+ T cells. TCRdb analysed the PCR reads with MiXCR anew, one entry per CDR3 protein. The sample lists about 23,000 distinct CDR3 sequences; 40% to 50% were seen once. The source material was CD4+ T cells from blood, cultured in vitro, sampled before SARS-CoV-2 vaccination. The receptor set was obtained from a human donor who received a COVID-19 vaccine.

V and J are TRBV6-5 and TRBJ2-2; D is unclear. V dropped 4 bases and J dropped 4 bases, with 10 bases sitting between them. The germline V gene encodes CDR1 MNHEY and CDR2 SVGAGI. This CDR3 spans 14 amino acids. CDR3 coding DNA: TGTGCCAGCAGTTTTTTCGCGAGCACCGGGGAGCTGTTTTTT. Protein sequence: CASSFFASTGELFF.

The count of this clonotype is one. The chain recombines TRBV9 with TRBJ2-3, with unresolved D. Germline V gene sequence: CDR1 SGDLS, CDR2 YYNGEE. The CDR3 contains 16 residues. Trimming took 0 bases from V and 0 from J, leaving 11 bases between them. The CDR3 nucleotides are TGTGCCAGCAGCGTAGAGGTGGGGTTTAGCACAGATACGCAGTATTTT. Protein sequence: CASSVEVGFSTDTQYF.

The rearrangement uses TRBV19 and TRBJ1-2; D remains unclear. The V gene lost 5 bases and the J gene lost 8 bases, with 15 bases spanning the gap. CDR3 length equals 13 residues. Per germline, CDR1 LNHDA and CDR2 SQIVND (reference sequence). Written as DNA, the CDR3 is TGTGCCAGTAGTGTCCCCGGGGTGGGGGGCTACACCTTC. Translation: CASSVPGVGGYTF.

Only a few counts were recorded for this clonotype. The gene calls are TRBV5-4 and TRBJ1-2; D not certain. Germline V lookup: CDR1 SGHNT, CDR2 YYREEE (reference sequence). There are 14 residues in the CDR3. Trimming pared 0 bases from V and 1 base from J, leaving 7 bases between. The CDR3 sequence is CASSLGRGNYGYTF. The CDR3 DNA is TGTGCCAGCAGCTTGGGGCGCGGTAACTATGGCTACACCTTC.

CDR3 sequence (DNA): TGTGCCAGCAGTTTAACGGGACAGGGAAGCTCCTACGAGCAGTACTTC. Translated: CASSLTGQGSSYEQYF. This chain connects TRBV6-5 to TRBJ2-7, with 9 bases fitting TRBD1. Germline loops: CDR1 MNHEY, CDR2 SVGAGI. The CDR3 totals 16 residues. The V gene end was trimmed by 4 bases and the J gene end by 0 bases; junction bases not matched to a gene: 7.

J is TRBJ2-1 and V is TRBV20-1; a weak D match, TRBD2 (6 bases). The germline gives CDR1 DFQATT, CDR2 SNEGSKA (reference sequence). CDR3 length equals 14 residues. V lost 3 bases to trimming and J lost 4 bases, with 13 bases between them. CDR3 bases: TGCAGTGCTAGGCGGGGAGTTGGGTACAATGAGCAGTTCTTC. Translation: CSARRGVGYNEQFF.